This T cell receptor (beta chain) was obtained from a study of T-cell reconstitution after alpha-beta-depleted transplantation in children. TCRbeta library construction was performed incorporating unique molecular identifiers. TCRdb analysed the PCR reads with MiXCR anew, one entry per CDR3 protein. The table records around 270,000 distinct CDR3 sequences, roughly 9.1% of them present only once. This clonotype was detected ten times or more. The input for sequencing was PBMCs, taken before TCRalphabeta/CD19-depleted stem cell transplant. This TCR derives from a boy under three years old with acute myeloid leukemia, due to receive a stem cell transplant.

The CDR3 coding sequence is TGTGCCAGCAGCCCCCTCGGGACAGGAAGGTACGAGCAGTACTTC. Translated, it gives CASSPLGTGRYEQYF. V gene TRBV13 combines with J gene TRBJ2-7; 8 bases map to TRBD1. With 5 bases clipped from V and 4 bases from J, the junction kept 10 bases outside the gene matches. The germline V gene has CDR1 PRHDT and CDR2 FYEKMQ (reference sequence). There are 15 residues in the CDR3.